This TCR beta chain is drawn from a study of T cell repertoires in cytomegalovirus infection. Across the study: Public TCR beta signatures indicated both CMV infection and matching HLA type.

Concerning this clonotype: Its antigen is as yet unknown.

TCRdb re-analysed the reads in MiXCR, keeping a single row per CDR3 protein. The sample holds approximately 500,000 distinct CDR3 sequences, approximately 15% seen once. CDR1 is SGHKS, CDR2 YYEKEE, per germline (reference sequence). The CDR3 has 12 residues. Trimming shortened V by 5 bases and J by 0 bases, and 3 bases separated the two germline ends. Study findings and constraints: Pooled public TCR beta family frequency picked out CMV carriers with the relevant HLA.

The genes are TRBV5-5 and TRBJ2-4; D gene uncertain. Input material: CD8+ T cells from PBMCs. This receptor was obtained from a human donor in good health (CMV status not recorded). Some clones in this sample may be carry-over from other donors' samples. CDR3 amino acids: CASRRAKNIQYF. The CDR3 region has the DNA TGTGCCAGCAGGCGAGCCAAAAACATTCAGTACTTC.